Below are 28 T cell receptor beta chains sequenced from a single sample in a study of immune evolution from preneoplasia to lung adenocarcinoma. Produced via immunoSEQ multiplex PCR; TCRdb's table is partial and in-frame only. The table has around 25,000 clones, roughly 70% seen once; the top ten hold approximately 5%. The specimen sequenced was FFPE invasive lung adenocarcinoma tissue. All receptors derive from a person between 60 and 70 years old with invasive lung adenocarcinoma. Some clones in this sample may be carry-over from other donors' samples.

The chain carries TRBV9 and TRBJ2-1, with 11 bases lining up with TRBD2. The germline V gene encodes CDR1 SGDLS and CDR2 YYNGEE. Trimming took 2 bases from V and 7 from J; bases not matched to a gene: 5. CDR3 size: 15 residues. CDR3 region: CASSVIAGGRNEQFF. The CDR3, as DNA: TGTGCCAGCAGCGTCATAGCGGGGGGGAGGAATGAGCAGTTCTTC.

This clone was picked up one time. The chain carries TRBV18 and TRBJ1-5; no reliable D call. CDR1 and CDR2 (germline): KGHSH, LQKENI. CDR3 length: 15 amino acids. V was pared by 2 bases and J by 5 bases, with 13 bases between. The CDR3 spells CASSPRETADQPQHF. Here the CDR3 DNA reads TGTGCCAGCTCACCAAGGGAAACGGCAGATCAGCCCCAGCATTTT. The full variable domain, with the rest looked up from reference TRBV18 and TRBJ1-5, is NAGVMQNPRHLVRRRGQEARLRCSPMKGHSHVYWYRQLPEEGLKFMVYLQKENIIDESGMPKERFSAEFPKEGPSILRIQQVVRGDSAAYFCASSPRETADQPQHFGDGTRLSIL.

The gene calls are TRBV11-1 and TRBJ1-5; D not resolved. CDR3 length: 12 residues. The ends were cut back, 5 bases at V and 6 bases at J, with 8 bases in the middle. The germline CDR1 and CDR2 sequences are SGHAT and FQDESV (reference sequence). The CDR3, as DNA: TGTGCCAGCAGCCGACCGGGTCAGCCCCAGCATTTT. The encoded protein is CASSRPGQPQHF.

This sequence joins TRBV7-3 and TRBJ2-7; D gene ambiguous. The length of the CDR3 is 12 residues. Germline V CDR1 and CDR2: SGHTA, FQGTGA. Trimming shortened V by 5 bases and J by 6 bases, and 11 bases separated the two germline ends. The CDR3 DNA follows: TGTGCCAGCAGCCCCCCCACGGGCGAGCAGTACTTC. Translation: CASSPPTGEQYF.

The chain employs TRBV5-6 and TRBJ2-5; D is unresolved. There are 13 residues in the CDR3. Germline V CDR1 and CDR2: SGHDT, YYEEEE. V was cut by 1 base and J by 5 bases, with 9 bases left in between. CDR3 protein: CASSLSLFETQYF. In DNA, the CDR3 is TGTGCCAGCAGCTTGTCCCTGTTTGAGACCCAGTACTTC.

The rearrangement uses TRBV10-2 and TRBJ2-7; 7 bases line up with TRBD1. This CDR3 is built from 14 residues. The germline V gene encodes CDR1 WSHSY and CDR2 SAAADI. Trimming cost V 5 bases and J 6 bases; bases outside gene matches: 10. As DNA, the CDR3 is TGCGCCAGCAGTCCCCGGGCCACAGGGGTCGAGCAGTACTTC. Amino acids: CASSPRATGVEQYF.

V and J are TRBV2 and TRBJ2-1; either TRBD1 or TRBD2 may fit D (5 bases each). Germline CDR1 is SNHLY and CDR2 is FYNNEI. The CDR3 covers 15 residues. Trimming removed 4 bases at V and 8 bases at J, with 18 bases between. The CDR3 loop is CASSGGRLVGDEQFF. CDR3 nucleotides: TGTGCCAGCAGTGGGGGACGGTTAGTGGGGGATGAGCAGTTCTTC.

This sequence joins TRBV4-2 and TRBJ1-2, with TRBD1 matching 7 bases. This CDR3 contains 14 residues. From germline, CDR1 is LGHNA and CDR2 YNFKEQ. Losses at the gene ends were 4 bases for V and 3 bases for J; bases not matched to a gene: 5. This CDR3 is CASSPLGQDYGYTF. CDR3 nucleotides: TGTGCCAGCAGCCCCCTCGGACAGGACTATGGCTACACCTTC.

This rearrangement joins TRBV4-1 to TRBJ2-5; TRBD2 matches at 9 bases. This CDR3 region has 16 residues. Per germline, CDR1 MGHRA and CDR2 YSYEKL. Unmatched junction bases numbered 7, after V lost 3 bases and J lost 2 bases. CDR3 DNA sequence: TGCGCCAGCAGCCAGGGACTAGCTGATTTTCAAGAGACCCAGTACTTC. This encodes CASSQGLADFQETQYF.

The chain uses TRBV28 and TRBJ2-1, with 8 bases lining up with TRBD2. The CDR3 has 15 amino acids. Germline trimming cut 3 bases from V and 0 bases from J; bases unmatched to any gene: 1. From germline, CDR1 is MDHEN and CDR2 SYDVKM. The CDR3 coding sequence is TGTGCCAGCAGTTTCAGCGGGAGCTCCTACAATGAGCAGTTCTTC. It codes for CASSFSGSSYNEQFF.

The chain links TRBV6-1 to TRBJ1-5; tentative D call: TRBD1 (5 bases). Per the germline V gene, CDR1 is MNHNS and CDR2 is SASEGT. V shed 0 bases and J shed 3 bases, with 12 bases lying between them. The CDR3 totals 16 residues. The CDR3: CASSEAVLRVNQPQHF. The CDR3 DNA reads TGTGCCAGCAGTGAAGCGGTTCTCAGGGTCAATCAGCCCCAGCATTTT.

The chain has TRBV5-1 and TRBJ1-1; TRBD1 aligns across 7 bases. CDR1 is SGHRS and CDR2 is YFSETQ in the germline V gene. The length of the CDR3 is 15 residues. The V and J ends lost 5 bases and 1 base, in that order; junction bases with no gene match: 8. The CDR3 sequence: CASRFGDRANTEAFF. In DNA, the CDR3 is TGCGCCAGCAGATTCGGAGACAGGGCGAACACTGAAGCTTTCTTT.

In this sample, this clone turned up a few times. V is TRBV7-8 and J is TRBJ1-3; unclear D gene. Trimming removed 1 base from V and 0 bases from J, with 10 bases in between. The CDR3 covers 16 residues. The germline V gene encodes CDR1 SGHVS and CDR2 FQNEAQ. CDR3 sequence reads: CASSLGVYSSGNTIYF. Here the CDR3 DNA reads TGTGCCAGCAGCTTAGGGGTGTACAGCTCTGGAAACACCATATATTTT.

By frequency in the sample, this clone is medium-sized. Different DNA sequences within this sample yield the same CDR3. V is TRBV27 and J is TRBJ1-5; D call uncertain. The CDR3 contains 12 residues. Germline assignment: CDR1 MNHEY and CDR2 SMNVEV (reference sequence). The V end lost 6 bases, the J end lost 7 bases, and 10 bases lay between the germline ends. The CDR3: CASREGNQPQHF. The CDR3 DNA sequence: TGTGCCAGCAGGGAGGGAAACCAGCCCCAGCATTTT.

The chain links TRBV7-6 to TRBJ2-1; 11 positions agree with TRBD2. The V gene end was trimmed by 5 bases and the J gene end by 2 bases; junction bases not matched to a gene: 5. The CDR3 consists of 16 residues. The germline V gene encodes CDR1 SGHVS and CDR2 FNYEAQ. CDR3 sequence: CASSPVAGGTYNEQFF. Written as DNA, the CDR3 is TGTGCCAGCAGCCCGGTAGCGGGAGGGACCTACAATGAGCAGTTCTTC. Together with reference TRBV7-6 and TRBJ2-1, the CDR3 gives the full variable domain: GAGVSQSPRYKVTKRGQDVALRCDPISGHVSLYWYRQALGQGPEFLTYFNYEAQQDKSGLPNDRFSAERPEGSISTLTIQRTEQRDSAMYRCASSPVAGGTYNEQFFGPGTRLTVL.

This chain joins TRBV11-3 and TRBJ2-7; 8 bases are shared with TRBD1. This CDR3 comprises 14 residues. J lost 4 bases, V lost 5 bases, and 7 bases had no gene match. Germline CDR1 and CDR2: SGHNT and YENEEA. In DNA form, the CDR3 reads TGTGCCAGCAGCAGGAGCAGGGGGCGATACGAGCAGTACTTC. Protein product: CASSRSRGRYEQYF. The variable domain in full, completed from reference TRBV11-3 and TRBJ2-7, reads EAGVVQSPRYKIIEKKQPVAFWCNPISGHNTLYWYLQNLGQGPELLIRYENEEAVDDSQLPKDRFSAERLKGVDSTLKIQPAELGDSAVYLCASSRSRGRYEQYFGPGTRLTVT.

Remarks on this clone: One end of the junction does not line up with germline, which may come from a read error. Other DNA sequences in this sample translate to the same CDR3. The chain carries TRBV27 and TRBJ1-4; D not certain. Per the germline V gene, CDR1 is MNHEY and CDR2 is SMNVEV (reference sequence). The CDR3 covers 14 residues. The CDR3 here is CASKRTPTNEKLFF. CDR3 in DNA: TGTGCCAGCAAGAGAACACCAACTAATGAAAAATTGTTTTTT.

The chain employs TRBV30 and TRBJ1-3; no clear D. Trimming took 3 bases from V and 1 from J, leaving 7 bases between them. The CDR3 runs 13 residues. Per the germline V gene, CDR1 is GTSNPN and CDR2 is SVGIG (reference sequence). Written as DNA, the CDR3 is TGTGCCTGGAGAGCGCATTCTGGAAACACCATATATTTT. Encoded protein: CAWRAHSGNTIYF.

CDR3 region: CATSRVGQAEQYF. In DNA, the CDR3 is TGTGCCACCAGCAGGGTAGGACAGGCAGAGCAGTACTTC. The chain uses TRBV15 and TRBJ2-7, with TRBD1 matching 7 bases. CDR3 length: 13 amino acids. In germline, CDR1 is LNHNV, CDR2 YYDKDF (reference sequence). V lost 3 bases and J lost 7; bases outside the gene matches: 6.

The chain joins TRBV9 to TRBJ2-1; D is unresolved. V was shortened by 0 bases and J by 2 bases, with 9 bases between the two germline ends. Germline CDR1 reads SGDLS; CDR2 reads YYNGEE. CDR3 size: 15 residues. CDR3 sequence reads: CASSVAGITYNEQFF. The CDR3 region has the DNA TGTGCCAGCAGCGTAGCTGGGATTACCTACAATGAGCAGTTCTTC.

V and J are TRBV5-1 and TRBJ1-2; a possible D gene is TRBD1 (6 bases). Trimming removed 1 base from V and 0 bases from J, with 10 bases in between. The CDR3 sequence is 15 residues long. Germline V gene data show CDR1 as SGHRS and CDR2 as YFSETQ. CDR3 DNA sequence: TGCGCCAGCAGCTTGCGGACAGATTCTAACTATGGCTACACCTTC. It is translated as CASSLRTDSNYGYTF. The variable domain in full, with the rest retrieved from reference TRBV5-1 and TRBJ1-2, is KAGVTQTPRYLIKTRGQQVTLSCSPISGHRSVSWYQQTPGQGLQFLFEYFSETQRNKGNFPGRFSGRQFSNSRSEMNVSTLELGDSALYLCASSLRTDSNYGYTFGSGTRLTVV.

This chain links TRBV14 with TRBJ2-2, with TRBD2 as a possible D gene (6 bases). Germline CDR1 reads SGHDN; CDR2 reads FVKESK. V shed 2 bases and J shed 6 bases, with 10 bases lying between them. There are 14 residues in the CDR3. DNA of the CDR3: TGTGCCAGCAGCCAAAAGACTAGAGCCGGGGAGCTGTTTTTT. Protein product: CASSQKTRAGELFF.

The chain employs TRBV19 and TRBJ2-2; D is perhaps TRBD2 (6 bases). The V gene's germline CDR1 is LNHDA and CDR2 SQIVND (reference sequence). V was clipped by 5 bases and J by 1 base, with 11 bases between them. This CDR3 has 15 amino acids. The CDR3 protein is CASSLRGENTGELFF. CDR3 DNA sequence: TGTGCCAGTAGTCTCCGCGGGGAGAACACCGGGGAGCTGTTTTTT.

Regarding this clone: Distinct nucleotide sequences in the sample also encode this CDR3. The chain links TRBV14 to TRBJ2-2; D unclear. CDR3 size: 15 residues. From germline, CDR1 is SGHDN and CDR2 FVKESK. V lost 0 bases and J 1 base, leaving 6 bases between the germline ends. This chain's CDR3 is CASSQELGNTGELFF. The CDR3 nucleotides are TGTGCCAGCAGCCAAGAACTCGGGAACACCGGGGAGCTGTTTTTT.

V gene TRBV25-1 combines with J gene TRBJ2-5; 11 positions agree with TRBD1. The trim removed 2 bases at V and 5 bases at J, leaving 7 bases unmatched. The germline V gene has CDR1 MGHDK and CDR2 SYGVNS. The CDR3 extends over 16 amino acids. The CDR3 DNA is TGTGCCAGCAGTGAACTAGGACAGGGGGCTCGGGAGACCCAGTACTTC. Protein product: CASSELGQGARETQYF.

V gene TRBV7-2 combines with J gene TRBJ1-2, with D possibly matching TRBD1 (6 bases). The CDR3 is 15 residues long. Trimming removed 5 bases from V and 6 bases from J, with 19 bases in between. CDR1 SGHTA and CDR2 FQGNSA come from the germline V gene. The CDR3 is CASSLQQGAYDGYTF. As DNA, the CDR3 is TGTGCCAGCAGCCTCCAACAGGGAGCGTACGATGGCTACACCTTC.

The chain is built from TRBV5-5 and TRBJ2-5; no firm D call. Trimming took off 3 bases at V and 5 bases at J, with 11 bases between the two ends. The CDR3 contains 13 residues. The germline CDR1 and CDR2 sequences are SGHKS and YYEKEE (reference sequence). The CDR3 nucleotides read TGTGCCAGCAGCTCTGAGCTATTCGAGACCCAGTACTTC. This gives the protein CASSSELFETQYF.

V is TRBV28 and J is TRBJ1-5; D is uncertain. There are 14 residues in the CDR3. V gave up 2 bases and J gave up 4 bases, with 9 bases separating them. CDR1 and CDR2 from the germline V gene are MDHEN and SYDVKM. The CDR3 DNA sequence: TGTGCCAGCAGTTTAAGGAGTTTTAATCAGCCCCAGCATTTT. This encodes CASSLRSFNQPQHF.